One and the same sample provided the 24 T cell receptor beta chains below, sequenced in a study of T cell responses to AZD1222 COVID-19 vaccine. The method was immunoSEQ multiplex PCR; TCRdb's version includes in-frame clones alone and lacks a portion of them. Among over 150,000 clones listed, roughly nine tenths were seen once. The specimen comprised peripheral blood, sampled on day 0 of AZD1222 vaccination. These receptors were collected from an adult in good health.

The CDR3 bases are TGTGCCAGCAGCTTAGTGCGGGGGGCCGCAGATACGCAGTATTTT. Amino acid sequence: CASSLVRGAADTQYF. The chain has TRBV7-2 and TRBJ2-3, with TRBD2 matching over 8 bases. J gave up 4 bases and V 1 base, and 4 bases lay outside the gene matches. Germline assignment: CDR1 SGHTA and CDR2 FQGNSA. This CDR3 has 15 amino acids.

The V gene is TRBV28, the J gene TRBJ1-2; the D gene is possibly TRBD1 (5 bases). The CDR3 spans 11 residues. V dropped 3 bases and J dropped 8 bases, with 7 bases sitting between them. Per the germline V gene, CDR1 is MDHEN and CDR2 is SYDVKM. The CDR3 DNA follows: TGTGCCAGCAGTTTTCAGGGCGGCTACACCTTC. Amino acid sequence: CASSFQGGYTF.

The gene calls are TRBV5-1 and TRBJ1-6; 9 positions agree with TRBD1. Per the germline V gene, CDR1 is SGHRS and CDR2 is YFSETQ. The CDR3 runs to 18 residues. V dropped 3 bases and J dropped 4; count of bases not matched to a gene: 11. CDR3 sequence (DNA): TGCGCCAGCAGCTCGGACAGGGGTCGTGGGGAATATAATTCACCCCTCCACTTT. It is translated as CASSSDRGRGEYNSPLHF.

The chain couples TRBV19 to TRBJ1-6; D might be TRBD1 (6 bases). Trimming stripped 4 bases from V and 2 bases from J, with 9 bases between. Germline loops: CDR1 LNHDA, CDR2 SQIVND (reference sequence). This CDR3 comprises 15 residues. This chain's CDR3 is CASSKDSPYNSPLHF. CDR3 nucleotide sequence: TGTGCCAGTAGTAAGGACAGCCCCTATAATTCACCCCTCCACTTT.

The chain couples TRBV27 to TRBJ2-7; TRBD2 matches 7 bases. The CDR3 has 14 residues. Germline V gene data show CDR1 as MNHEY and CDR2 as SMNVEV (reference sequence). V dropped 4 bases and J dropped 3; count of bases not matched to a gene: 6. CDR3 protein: CASSWGGTHYEQYF. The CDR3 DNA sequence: TGTGCCAGCAGTTGGGGGGGGACCCACTACGAGCAGTACTTC.

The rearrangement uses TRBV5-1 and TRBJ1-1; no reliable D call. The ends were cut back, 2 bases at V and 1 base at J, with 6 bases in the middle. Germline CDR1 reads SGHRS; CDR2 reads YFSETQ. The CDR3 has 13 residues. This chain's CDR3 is CASSLQTNTEAFF. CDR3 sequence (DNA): TGCGCCAGCAGCTTACAGACGAACACTGAAGCTTTCTTT. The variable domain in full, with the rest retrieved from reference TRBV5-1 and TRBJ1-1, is KAGVTQTPRYLIKTRGQQVTLSCSPISGHRSVSWYQQTPGQGLQFLFEYFSETQRNKGNFPGRFSGRQFSNSRSEMNVSTLELGDSALYLCASSLQTNTEAFFGQGTRLTVV.

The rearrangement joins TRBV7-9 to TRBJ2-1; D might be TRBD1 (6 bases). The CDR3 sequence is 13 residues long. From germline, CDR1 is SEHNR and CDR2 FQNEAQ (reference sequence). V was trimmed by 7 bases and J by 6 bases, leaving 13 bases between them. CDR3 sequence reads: CASTRTARNEQFF. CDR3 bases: TGTGCCAGCACCAGGACAGCGCGCAATGAGCAGTTCTTC.

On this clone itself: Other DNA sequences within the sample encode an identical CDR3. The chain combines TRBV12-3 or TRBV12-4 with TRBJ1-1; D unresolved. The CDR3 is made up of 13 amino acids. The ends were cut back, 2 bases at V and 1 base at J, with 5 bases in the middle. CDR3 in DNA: TGTGCCAGCAGTTTAACGGGGAACACTGAAGCTTTCTTT. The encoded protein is CASSLTGNTEAFF.

As DNA, the CDR3 is TGCGCCAGCAGTGATCACGAGCAGTACGTC. Amino acid sequence: CASSDHEQYV. V gene TRBV10-1 combines with J gene TRBJ2-7; D is unresolved. The CDR3 totals 10 residues. Per germline, CDR1 WNHNN and CDR2 SYGVQD (reference sequence). The ends were cut back, 3 bases at V and 5 bases at J, with 2 bases in the middle.

CDR3 in amino acids: CAWSTGQGNRQPQHF. The CDR3 DNA sequence: TGTGCCTGGAGTACGGGACAGGGGAACAGGCAGCCCCAGCATTTT. The chain recombines TRBV30 with TRBJ1-5; 10 nucleotides line up with TRBD1. Germline-derived CDR1 and CDR2 are GTSNPN and SVGIG (reference sequence). V shed 2 bases, J shed 7 bases, and the junction held 8 bases outside the gene matches. The length of the CDR3 is 15 residues.

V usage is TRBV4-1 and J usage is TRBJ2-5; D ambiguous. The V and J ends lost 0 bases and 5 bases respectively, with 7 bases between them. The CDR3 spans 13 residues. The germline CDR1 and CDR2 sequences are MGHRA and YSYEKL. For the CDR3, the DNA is TGCGCCAGCAGCCAAGAACAAGGGGAGACCCAGTACTTC. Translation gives CASSQEQGETQYF.

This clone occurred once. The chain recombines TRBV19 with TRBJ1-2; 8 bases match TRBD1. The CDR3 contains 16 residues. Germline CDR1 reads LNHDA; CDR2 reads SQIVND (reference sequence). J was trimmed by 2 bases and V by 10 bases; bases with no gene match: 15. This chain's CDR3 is CATATPGQGLNYGYTF. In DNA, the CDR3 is TGTGCCACCGCTACCCCCGGACAGGGATTGAACTATGGCTACACCTTC.

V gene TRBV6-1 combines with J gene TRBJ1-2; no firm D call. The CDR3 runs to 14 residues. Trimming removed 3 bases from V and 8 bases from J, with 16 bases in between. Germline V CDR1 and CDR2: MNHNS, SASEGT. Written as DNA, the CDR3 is TGTGCCAGCAGTGATGTCAGTCCCCCAAGGGGCTACACCTTC. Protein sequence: CASSDVSPPRGYTF.

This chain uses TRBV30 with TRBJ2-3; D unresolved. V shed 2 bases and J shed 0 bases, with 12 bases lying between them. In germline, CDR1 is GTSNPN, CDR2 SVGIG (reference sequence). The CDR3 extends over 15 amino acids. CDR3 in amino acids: CAWSSFAVSTDTQYF. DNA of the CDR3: TGTGCCTGGAGTAGTTTTGCGGTCAGCACAGATACGCAGTATTTT.

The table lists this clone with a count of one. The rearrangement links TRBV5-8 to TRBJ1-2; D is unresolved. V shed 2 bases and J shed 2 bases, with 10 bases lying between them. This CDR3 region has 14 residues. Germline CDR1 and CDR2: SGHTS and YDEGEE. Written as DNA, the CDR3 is TGTGCCAGCAGCTTACTCCAGGCAAACTATGGCTACACCTTC. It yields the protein CASSLLQANYGYTF.

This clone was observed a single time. The CDR3, as DNA: TGTGCCAGCAGCAGTCGACAGGGAGGCTATGGCTACACCTTC. As protein: CASSSRQGGYGYTF. The genes are TRBV7-9 and TRBJ1-2; 7 nucleotides line up with TRBD1. The CDR3 is 14 amino acids. V was clipped by 5 bases and J by 4 bases; unmatched bases: 7. CDR1 and CDR2 from the germline V gene are SEHNR and FQNEAQ (reference sequence).

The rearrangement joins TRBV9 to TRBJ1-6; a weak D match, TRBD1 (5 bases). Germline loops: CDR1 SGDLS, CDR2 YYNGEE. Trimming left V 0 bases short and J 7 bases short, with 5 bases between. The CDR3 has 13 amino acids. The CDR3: CASSVGGNSPLHF. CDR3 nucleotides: TGTGCCAGCAGCGTAGGGGGGAATTCACCCCTCCACTTT.

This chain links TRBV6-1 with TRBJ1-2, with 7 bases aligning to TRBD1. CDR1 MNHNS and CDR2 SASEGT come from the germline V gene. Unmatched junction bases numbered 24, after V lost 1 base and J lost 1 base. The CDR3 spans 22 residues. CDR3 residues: CASSEDVGVPYLDRRLNYGYTF. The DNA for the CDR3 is TGTGCCAGCAGTGAAGATGTCGGCGTTCCGTATCTGGACAGGCGCCTTAACTATGGCTACACCTTC.

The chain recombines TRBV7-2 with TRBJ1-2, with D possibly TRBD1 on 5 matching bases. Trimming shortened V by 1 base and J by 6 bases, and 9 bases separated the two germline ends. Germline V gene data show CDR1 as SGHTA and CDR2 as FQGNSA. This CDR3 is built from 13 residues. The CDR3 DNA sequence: TGTGCCAGCAGCTTAGTCAGGGAAAATGGCTACACCTTC. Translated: CASSLVRENGYTF.

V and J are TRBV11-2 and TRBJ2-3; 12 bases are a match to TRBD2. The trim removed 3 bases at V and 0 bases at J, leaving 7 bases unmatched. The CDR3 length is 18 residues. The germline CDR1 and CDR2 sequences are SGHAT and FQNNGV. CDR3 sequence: CASSLRLAGGASTDTQYF. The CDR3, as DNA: TGTGCCAGCAGCTTGCGCCTAGCGGGGGGGGCTAGCACAGATACGCAGTATTTT.

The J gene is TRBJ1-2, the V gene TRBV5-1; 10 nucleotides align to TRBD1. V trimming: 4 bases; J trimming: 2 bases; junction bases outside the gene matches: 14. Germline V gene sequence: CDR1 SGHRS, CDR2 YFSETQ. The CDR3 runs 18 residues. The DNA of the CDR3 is TGCGCCAGCAGCGAGAATGGGGGACAGGGGTCACTAAACTATGGCTACACCTTC. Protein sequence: CASSENGGQGSLNYGYTF.

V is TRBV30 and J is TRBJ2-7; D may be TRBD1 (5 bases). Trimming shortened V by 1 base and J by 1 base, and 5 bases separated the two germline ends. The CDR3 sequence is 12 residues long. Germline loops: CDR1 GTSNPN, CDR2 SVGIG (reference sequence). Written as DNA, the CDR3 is TGTGCCTGGAGTGGACAGTCCTACGAGCAGTACTTC. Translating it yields CAWSGQSYEQYF.

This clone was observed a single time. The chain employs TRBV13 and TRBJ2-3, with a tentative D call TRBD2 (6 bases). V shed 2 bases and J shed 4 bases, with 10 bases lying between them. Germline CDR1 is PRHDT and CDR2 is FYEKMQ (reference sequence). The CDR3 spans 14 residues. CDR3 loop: CASSLIRGSDTQYF. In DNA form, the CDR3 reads TGTGCCAGCAGCTTAATTCGGGGGTCAGATACGCAGTATTTT.

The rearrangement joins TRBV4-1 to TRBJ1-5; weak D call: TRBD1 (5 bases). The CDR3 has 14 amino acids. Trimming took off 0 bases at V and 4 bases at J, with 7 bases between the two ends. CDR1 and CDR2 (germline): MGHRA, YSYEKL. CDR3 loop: CASSQDPGNQPQHF. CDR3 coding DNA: TGCGCCAGCAGCCAAGATCCAGGGAATCAGCCCCAGCATTTT.